Listed below are T cell receptor beta chains from one sample, sequenced in a study of blood T cell repertoires in COVID-19. The method was immunoSEQ multiplex PCR; TCRdb's version includes in-frame clones alone and lacks a portion of them. The data contain around 83,000 clones, around 87% of them singletons. Specimen: peripheral blood. The origin of the receptors is a man older than 75 with active or convalescent COVID-19. Both conserved end residues are part of each CDR3. The D gene is left open where the match is weak. Expanded clones are given a class, and other clones once, few, many or no size at all.

clone_size,d_call,v_call,j_call,cdr3_aa,cdr3_nt
once,-,TRBV29-1,TRBJ2-5,CSVVRVLQETQYF,TGCAGCGTTGTGAGGGTTCTCCAAGAGACCCAGTACTTC
-,-,TRBV28,TRBJ1-4,CASSRQATNEKLFF,TGTGCCAGCAGTAGACAGGCAACTAATGAAAAACTGTTTTTT
once,TRBD2,TRBV6-2/TRBV6-3,TRBJ2-3,CASSPGLAGVRRDTQYF,TGTGCCAGCAGCCCGGGACTAGCGGGAGTACGGCGGGATACGCAGTATTTT
-,-,TRBV30,TRBJ1-2,CAWSRVLEYGYTF,TGTGCCTGGAGCCGGGTCCTGGAATATGGCTACACCTTC
-,-,TRBV7-9,TRBJ2-1,CASSLVRGLNEQFF,TGTGCCAGCAGCTTAGTACGGGGTTTAAATGAGCAGTTCTTC
-,-,TRBV19,TRBJ1-5,CASSSNPGAVSNQPQHF,TGTGCCAGTAGCTCAAACCCAGGGGCGGTCAGCAATCAGCCCCAGCATTTT
-,TRBD1,TRBV7-9,TRBJ1-2,CASSSRTGEVGGYGYTF,TGTGCCAGCAGCTCCCGGACAGGGGAGGTCGGTGGCTATGGCTACACCTTC
-,-,TRBV7-9,TRBJ2-3,CASSASFGGKTDTQYF,TGTGCCAGCAGCGCCTCCTTCGGGGGAAAGACAGATACGCAGTATTTT
-,-,TRBV28,TRBJ2-1,CASIPRAGSSYNEQFF,TGTGCCAGCATCCCACGGGCGGGAAGCTCCTACAATGAGCAGTTCTTC
-,TRBD1,TRBV6-4,TRBJ1-1,CASRIRQGENTEAFF,TGTGCCAGCAGGATTAGACAGGGGGAGAACACTGAAGCTTTCTTT
-,-,TRBV12-3/TRBV12-4,TRBJ1-2,CASSFRTETGYTF,TGTGCCAGCAGTTTCCGGACAGAAACTGGCTACACCTTC
-,TRBD1,TRBV6-5,TRBJ1-6,CASSRDRNNSPLHF,TGTGCCAGCAGTCGGGACAGAAATAATTCACCCCTCCACTTT
once,-,TRBV5-6,TRBJ2-5,CASSLWITFGETQYF,TGTGCCAGCAGCTTATGGATCACGTTCGGGGAGACCCAGTACTTC
-,TRBD2,TRBV19,TRBJ2-1,CASNPGTSGTAWDEQFF,TGTGCCAGTAACCCTGGGACTAGCGGGACCGCCTGGGATGAGCAGTTCTTC